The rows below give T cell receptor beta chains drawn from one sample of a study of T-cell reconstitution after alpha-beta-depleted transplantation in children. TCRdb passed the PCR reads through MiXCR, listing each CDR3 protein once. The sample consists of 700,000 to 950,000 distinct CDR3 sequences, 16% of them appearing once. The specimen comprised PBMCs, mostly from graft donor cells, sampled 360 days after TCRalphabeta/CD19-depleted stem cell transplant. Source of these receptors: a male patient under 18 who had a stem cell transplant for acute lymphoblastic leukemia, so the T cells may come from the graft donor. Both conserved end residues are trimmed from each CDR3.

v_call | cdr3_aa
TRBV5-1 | ASSFPRLAGGSNEQF
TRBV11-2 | ASSLEPLGLSNTGELF
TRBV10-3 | AISVGGRFTDTQY
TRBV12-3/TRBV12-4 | ASRRTGVGVTEAF
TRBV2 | ASRVQLSTDTQY
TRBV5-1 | ASSLTDLNTEAF
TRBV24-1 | ATSDLRGRVQETQY
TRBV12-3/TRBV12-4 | ASRAGTSSTDTQY
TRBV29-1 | SARTGVSNQPQH
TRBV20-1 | SARERWGGTNEKLF
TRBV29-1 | SVSEVSLNNEQF
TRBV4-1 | ASSQVGRAKGNEQF
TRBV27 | ASSLTPGQAQAF
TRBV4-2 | ASSQNGYEQY
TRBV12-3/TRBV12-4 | ASRGLAGYDGELF
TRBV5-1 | ASSLEGGLGYT
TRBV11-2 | ASSLGHRETQY
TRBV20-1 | SARTGGPPTKNIQY
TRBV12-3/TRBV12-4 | ASSFDLAGYEQY
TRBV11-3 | ASSFTASVYNEQF
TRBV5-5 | ASRLGLSASPETQY
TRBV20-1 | SARGGYLYNEQF
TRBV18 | ASSQDGNSPLH
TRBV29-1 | SVRSRGRNEQY
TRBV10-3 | AIRRRGGMVIDTQY
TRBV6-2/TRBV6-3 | ASGRMNTEAF
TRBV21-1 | ASSSYLAGAGNEQF
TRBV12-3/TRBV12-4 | ASSSYQRERQETQY
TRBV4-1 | ASSQSRRTFSYEQY